A selection of T cell receptor beta chains follows, all from one sample in a study of OX40 agonist ivuxolimab in advanced cancers. Generated by immunoSEQ multiplex PCR, the TCRdb table keeps only in-frame clones and is missing some. The sample consists of tens of thousands of clones, nearly 95% of them appearing once. Sequences were derived from CD4+ or CD8+ T cells sorted from blood, sampled in a trial of the OX40 agonist ivuxolimab. The receptors shown here come from an adult with an advanced solid tumor such as melanoma, head and neck, liver or kidney cancer. Both conserved end residues are part of each CDR3. D genes are given only for firm matches. The listing skips clone size in some rows; elsewhere it reads once, few, many or a size class.

TRBV27,TRBJ2-6,.,TRBD1,TGTGCCAGCAGCGACCGGGACAGCCGCTCTGGGGCCAACGTCCTGACTTTC,CASSDRDSRSGANVLTF
TRBV15,TRBJ1-1,.,.,TGTGCCACCAGCCAGGTGAACACTGAAGCTTTCTTT,CATSQVNTEAFF
TRBV19,TRBJ1-4,.,.,TGTGCCAGTAGTAAGGGGCGGGGCGGTGAAAAACTGTTTTTT,CASSKGRGGEKLFF
TRBV15,TRBJ1-2,.,.,TGTGCCACCAGCAGAGCCGGAGGCTACACCTTC,CATSRAGGYTF
TRBV7-9,TRBJ1-5,once,.,TGTGCCAGCAGCGCCTCAGAGAGCAATCAGCCCCAGCATTTT,CASSASESNQPQHF
TRBV5-5,TRBJ1-5,.,.,TGTGCCAGCAGCTTGGCCATGGGGAGTCAGCCCCAGCATTTT,CASSLAMGSQPQHF
TRBV2,TRBJ1-5,.,.,TGTGCCAGCAGTGATGCCCGGGGGCCTAATCAGCCCCAGCATTTT,CASSDARGPNQPQHF
TRBV5-6,TRBJ2-1,.,.,TGTGCCAGCAGCTTGGGGCAGGGAGCTAGGAATGAGCAGTTCTTC,CASSLGQGARNEQFF
TRBV4-3,TRBJ2-5,.,.,TGCGCCAGCAGCCCCTACACCCTCGGTACCCAGTACTTC,CASSPYTLGTQYF
TRBV29-1,TRBJ2-5,.,.,TGCAGCGCCCCTGGGGGGGCCCAGACCCAGTACTTC,CSAPGGAQTQYF
TRBV9,TRBJ2-4,.,.,TGTGCCAGCAGCGTGGGAGGGGGCCTAGCCAAAAACATTCAGTACTTC,CASSVGGGLAKNIQYF
TRBV19,TRBJ2-7,.,TRBD2,TGTGCCAGTAGTATCCGGACTAGCGGGGGTCCTATCTCCTACGAGCAGTACTTC,CASSIRTSGGPISYEQYF